The 9 T cell receptor beta chains reported below all come from one sample, sequenced in a study of control samples from healthy donors and cancer patients. The method was immunoSEQ multiplex PCR; TCRdb's version includes in-frame clones alone and lacks a portion of them. The sample gives around 85,000 clones, less than 90% of which show up once; 7.6% is in the top ten. What was sequenced was blood. The receptors originated from a woman aged 55-69 years in good health.

This clone was counted once. The V gene is TRBV7-6, the J gene TRBJ1-2, with a possible D match to TRBD1 (6 bases). The germline V gene encodes CDR1 SGHVS and CDR2 FNYEAQ. The CDR3 contains 15 residues. V lost 4 bases and J 2 bases, leaving 14 bases between the germline ends. Here the CDR3 DNA reads TGTGCCAGCAGCTCAGCACAGGGTCCCAACTATGGCTACACCTTC. It specifies CASSSAQGPNYGYTF.

The V and J genes are TRBV2 and TRBJ2-3, with 8 bases fitting TRBD2. The CDR3 length is 14 residues. J gave up 8 bases and V 6 bases, and 10 bases lay outside the gene matches. Germline V gene data show CDR1 as SNHLY and CDR2 as FYNNEI. The CDR3, as DNA: TGTGCCAGCAGGGTAGCGGGGATGGGCGTTACGCAGTATTTT. Its translation: CASRVAGMGVTQYF.

This chain links TRBV5-1 with TRBJ2-5; 7 nucleotides match TRBD2. The CDR3 contains 15 residues. With 0 bases clipped from V and 2 bases from J, the junction kept 4 bases outside the gene matches. CDR1 and CDR2 from the germline V gene are SGHRS and YFSETQ. The DNA of the CDR3 is TGCGCCAGCAGCTTGGCCGGGACTATTCAAGAGACCCAGTACTTC. It encodes CASSLAGTIQETQYF. Drawing the rest from reference TRBV5-1 and TRBJ2-5, the complete variable domain is KAGVTQTPRYLIKTRGQQVTLSCSPISGHRSVSWYQQTPGQGLQFLFEYFSETQRNKGNFPGRFSGRQFSNSRSEMNVSTLELGDSALYLCASSLAGTIQETQYFGPGTRLLVL.

V and J are TRBV7-2 and TRBJ1-4; 8 bases are a match to TRBD1. CDR3 size: 14 residues. Germline CDR1 SGHTA, CDR2 FQGNSA. The ends lost 5 bases at V and 6 bases at J; junction bases unmatched: 5. CDR3 in amino acids: CASSRDRGDEKLFF. The CDR3 DNA reads TGTGCCAGCAGCCGTGACAGGGGAGATGAAAAACTGTTTTTT.

The chain uses TRBV7-9 and TRBJ1-3; no definite D call. Trimming removed 6 bases at V and 4 bases at J, with 7 bases between. The CDR3 contains 12 residues. Germline CDR1 is SEHNR and CDR2 is FQNEAQ (reference sequence). The DNA of the CDR3 is TGTGCCAGCAGGGATGGGGGAAACACCATATATTTT. This sequence encodes CASRDGGNTIYF.

This clone was seen only once. V usage is TRBV30 and J usage is TRBJ1-3, with no clear D. The V end was cut by 4 bases, the J end by 3 bases, with 10 bases between. The V gene's germline CDR1 is GTSNPN and CDR2 SVGIG (reference sequence). This CDR3 is 13 amino acids long. CDR3 DNA: TGTGCCTGGAATCAGGAGGGTGGAAACACCATATATTTT. It is translated as CAWNQEGGNTIYF.

V gene TRBV10-3 combines with J gene TRBJ2-1; 9 bases are shared with TRBD1. J was trimmed by 6 bases and V by 5 bases; bases with no gene match: 11. CDR3 length equals 16 residues. CDR1 is ENHRY and CDR2 is SYGVKD in the germline V gene. The CDR3 region has the DNA TGTGCCATCAGTTTCCGGGACAGGGACACGGGCAATGAGCAGTTCTTC. It is translated as CAISFRDRDTGNEQFF.

This sequence joins TRBV16 and TRBJ1-5; D is perhaps TRBD1 (5 bases). Trimming took off 0 bases at V and 6 bases at J, with 6 bases between the two ends. Germline values: CDR1 KGHSY, CDR2 FQNENV. The CDR3 spans 13 residues. CDR3 sequence: CASSQSGVQPQHF. In DNA, the CDR3 is TGTGCCAGCAGCCAATCGGGGGTTCAGCCCCAGCATTTT.

The CDR3 spells CASSQMGGYGYTF. Written as DNA, the CDR3 is TGTGCCAGCAGCCAAATGGGCGGCTATGGCTACACCTTC. The chain uses TRBV14 and TRBJ1-2; no clear D gene. Germline CDR1 is SGHDN and CDR2 is FVKESK. The CDR3 runs 13 residues. Between the trimmed V and J ends, which lost 2 bases and 4 bases, there was a span of 8 bases.